This T cell receptor (beta chain) stems from a study of cytomegalovirus exposure and HLA in healthy donors. It was with 60 Vbeta and 13 Jbeta primers that the PCR ran. Libraries were prepared by immunoSEQ multiplex PCR; TCRdb keeps only in-frame clonotypes and omits some of them. Counted here are 150,000 to 200,000 clones, approximately 11% occurring once; the ten biggest clones make up approximately 8.4%. Whole-study findings and limits: For most TCR sequences rarity was the rule, although some public TCRs occurred in many donors.

In germline, CDR1 is SNHLY, CDR2 FYNNEI. V lost 10 bases, J lost 4 bases, and 10 bases lay in between. The CDR3 sequence is 11 residues long. These donors, healthy bone marrow donors, were studied. On this clone itself: Its antigen remains unidentified.

This TCR was sampled from a man aged 50 or older in good health and CMV-seropositive. This rearrangement joins TRBV2 to TRBJ2-5; D is undetermined. Sequenced material: PBMCs. CDR3: CATGAAETQYF. The CDR3 DNA reads as TGTGCCACCGGCGCGGCAGAGACCCAGTACTTC.